Below, 8 T cell receptor beta chains from the same sample are listed, as sequenced in a study of cytomegalovirus exposure and HLA in healthy donors. The PCR used 60 Vbeta and 13 Jbeta primers. Using immunoSEQ multiplex PCR, the repertoire was profiled, and TCRdb retains in-frame clones only, with some absent. The sample includes about 220,000 clones, 75% to 90% of them seen just once. Sequencing was performed on PBMCs. The source is a boy aged 2 to 10 in good health and CMV-seronegative.

V gene TRBV9 combines with J gene TRBJ2-1; no reliable D call. Germline CDR1 SGDLS, CDR2 YYNGEE. V lost 0 bases and J 8 bases, leaving 15 bases between the germline ends. This CDR3 is 15 amino acids long. The CDR3 sequence: CASSVDASPPDEQFF. The CDR3 DNA follows: TGTGCCAGCAGCGTAGATGCGAGTCCCCCCGATGAGCAGTTCTTC.

The chain couples TRBV29-1 to TRBJ1-4, with 9 bases fitting TRBD1. The CDR3 is 14 amino acids. Per germline, CDR1 SQVTM and CDR2 ANQGSEA. V lost 7 bases, J lost 7 bases, and 10 bases stayed unmatched. The CDR3 region has the DNA TGCAGCGCTGGGGTCGGGACAGGGTCTGAAAAACTGTTTTTT. Translated, it gives CSAGVGTGSEKLFF.

The V call is TRBV5-6, the J call TRBJ2-3, with D unresolved. Trimming shortened V by 0 bases and J by 2 bases, and 16 bases separated the two germline ends. CDR1 and CDR2 from the germline V gene are SGHDT and YYEEEE. CDR3 size: 17 residues. In DNA form, the CDR3 reads TGTGCCAGCAGCTTGGGATCTAAAGTTAGCCCCACAGATACGCAGTATTTT. Protein product: CASSLGSKVSPTDTQYF. Full variable domain (outside the CDR3, taken from reference TRBV5-6 and TRBJ2-3): DAGVTQSPTHLIKTRGQQVTLRCSPKSGHDTVSWYQQALGQGPQFIFQYYEEEERQRGNFPDRFSGHQFPNYSSELNVNALLLGDSALYLCASSLGSKVSPTDTQYFGPGTRLTVL.

This clone was seen once. This rearrangement joins TRBV2 to TRBJ1-4, with D possibly being TRBD1 (5 bases). V was shortened by 0 bases and J by 0 bases, with 5 bases between the two germline ends. The CDR3 is 15 residues long. Germline V gene data show CDR1 as SNHLY and CDR2 as FYNNEI. The CDR3 loop is CASSEAGPTNEKLFF. For the CDR3, the DNA is TGTGCCAGCAGTGAAGCGGGGCCAACTAATGAAAAACTGTTTTTT.

A note on this clone: One end of the junction fails to match germline, which may point to a read error. The rearrangement uses TRBV7-9 and TRBJ2-2; D perhaps matches TRBD2 (5 bases). CDR3 size: 10 residues. From germline, CDR1 is SEHNR and CDR2 FQNEAQ (reference sequence). As DNA, the CDR3 is TGCTCACGGGGCACCGGGGAGCTGTTTTTT. It encodes CSRGTGELFF.

V gene TRBV30 combines with J gene TRBJ2-7; 7 nucleotides agree with TRBD2. There are 14 residues in the CDR3. Germline values: CDR1 GTSNPN, CDR2 SVGIG (reference sequence). The J segment lost 6 bases and the V segment lost 0 bases, leaving 8 bases of the junction unmatched. CDR3 sequence: CAWSVSRERPEQYF. CDR3 sequence (DNA): TGTGCCTGGAGTGTATCGCGGGAGCGACCCGAGCAGTACTTC.

This clone was counted once. The chain couples TRBV7-8 to TRBJ1-4, with D unclear. The CDR3 runs to 15 residues. CDR1 SGHVS and CDR2 FQNEAQ come from the germline V gene. V lost 2 bases and J 5 bases, leaving 12 bases between the germline ends. The CDR3 DNA is TGTGCCAGCAGCTTATGGCGGAGGCCGAATGAAAAACTGTTTTTT. Its protein product is CASSLWRRPNEKLFF. Variable domain in full (rest from reference TRBV7-8 and TRBJ1-4): GAGVSQSPRYKVAKRGQDVALRCDPISGHVSLFWYQQALGQGPEFLTYFQNEAQLDKSGLPSDRFFAERPEGSVSTLKIQRTQQEDSAVYLCASSLWRRPNEKLFFGSGTQLSVL.

This clone was detected once. The junction does not match germline at one end; this may be a read error. J is TRBJ2-7 and V is TRBV5-6; 11 nucleotides line up with TRBD1. CDR1 SGHDT and CDR2 YYEEEE come from the germline V gene. This CDR3 is 15 amino acids long. The CDR3 region has the DNA TGTGCCAGCAGCTCCCGGACAGGGGGCCTAGGCGAGCAGTGCTTC. Protein: CASSSRTGGLGEQCF.